This T cell receptor (beta chain) was sequenced in a study of cytomegalovirus exposure and HLA in healthy donors. The V end was cut by 4 bases, the J end by 11 bases, with 14 bases between. Germline V gives CDR1 MGHDK, CDR2 SYGVNS. The CDR3 sequence is 12 residues long. PCR involved 60 Vbeta and 13 Jbeta primers. Libraries were prepared by immunoSEQ multiplex PCR; TCRdb keeps only in-frame clonotypes and omits some of them. The sample includes 200,000 or so clones, around 87% of them seen just once. This clonotype was obtained from a young man in good health and CMV-seronegative. V is TRBV25-1 and J is TRBJ1-2; D is possibly TRBD1 (6 bases). Material for sequencing was PBMCs. CDR3 sequence reads: CASSADSLEYTF. Written as DNA, the CDR3 is TGTGCCAGCAGTGCGGACAGCTTAGAGTACACCTTC.